This record covers a single T cell receptor (beta chain). Authors' processing steps: Estimated nucleated cell counts came from reference gene primer amplification. TCRdb keeps only in-frame clones here, not all; method: immunoSEQ multiplex PCR. Clone size and the V and J calls come from that table; the DNA yielded D and trimming. The sample holds about 440,000 clones, around 89% seen once. The data derive from a study of blood T cell repertoires in COVID-19. Background on the study: PBMCs, B-cell-depleted T cells, or T cells were the source of the cDNA or gDNA that made up the material.

The sample comprised peripheral blood. The TCR was taken from a woman aged 25 to 39 with acute or convalescent COVID-19.

DNA of the CDR3: TGCGCCAGCAGTGAGTCGTCCGGGACTAGCGACAATGAGCAGTTCTTC. It translates to CASSESSGTSDNEQFF. This chain connects TRBV10-2 to TRBJ2-1; 10 nucleotides align to TRBD2. The CDR3 contains 16 residues. Germline CDR1 is WSHSY and CDR2 is SAAADI. V trimming: 0 bases; J trimming: 5 bases; junction bases outside the gene matches: 4.